One T cell receptor beta chain is described in this entry. Produced via immunoSEQ multiplex PCR; TCRdb's table is partial and in-frame only. The sample consists of around 100,000 clones, about 90% of them appearing once. The source of the sample is a study of blood T cell repertoires in COVID-19. Turning to the study itself: PBMCs, B-cell-depleted T cells, or T cells were the source of the cDNA or gDNA that made up the material.

The sequenced material came from peripheral blood. The TCR sequence derives from a human donor with active COVID-19. The donor label of this sample is uncertain.

CDR3 region: CASSPSQGQGTTDTQYF. The CDR3 DNA reads as TGCGCCAGCAGCCCCTCACAGGGACAGGGTACCACAGATACGCAGTATTTT. The genes are TRBV5-1 and TRBJ2-3; the match to TRBD1 covers 9 bases. Germline V lookup: CDR1 SGHRS, CDR2 YFSETQ. Trimming cost V 4 bases and J 2 bases; bases outside gene matches: 11. The CDR3 runs to 17 residues.